Listed below are T cell receptor beta chains from one sample, sequenced in a study of preoperative IRX-2 immunotherapy in early breast cancer. Profiling relied on immunoSEQ multiplex PCR, and the TCRdb table lists in-frame clones only, not all of them. The sample includes 24,000 or so clones, approximately 95% of them seen just once. This material consisted of tumor tissue, taken after IRX-2 immunotherapy. The receptors were gathered from a human donor with breast cancer. The CDR3 runs from the conserved cysteine through the conserved F or W. Fields, in order: J gene, clone size, D gene, V gene, CDR3 protein, CDR3 DNA. The D gene is left open where the match is weak. Clone sizes are given selectively: once, few, many, or a class where the clone is expanded.

J gene: TRBJ2-7; clone size: once; D gene: TRBD1; V gene: TRBV9; CDR3 protein: CASSQGRDREGYEQYF; CDR3 DNA: TGTGCCAGCAGCCAGGGAAGGGACAGGGAGGGGTACGAGCAGTACTTC
J gene: TRBJ1-4; clone size: .; D gene: TRBD1; V gene: TRBV7-9; CDR3 protein: CASSLSGGGGEKLFF; CDR3 DNA: TGTGCCAGCAGCTTATCGGGAGGGGGCGGAGAAAAACTGTTTTTT
J gene: TRBJ1-5; clone size: .; D gene: TRBD1; V gene: TRBV19; CDR3 protein: CASSRDRSPNQPQHF; CDR3 DNA: TGTGCCAGTAGTAGGGACAGGTCGCCCAATCAGCCCCAGCATTTT
J gene: TRBJ1-1; clone size: .; D gene: .; V gene: TRBV9; CDR3 protein: CASSVSGQGNTEAFF; CDR3 DNA: TGTGCCAGCAGCGTCAGCGGCCAGGGGAACACTGAAGCTTTCTTT
J gene: TRBJ2-7; clone size: .; D gene: TRBD1; V gene: TRBV7-9; CDR3 protein: CASSSTGTGHGPPSYEQYF; CDR3 DNA: TGTGCCAGCAGCTCCACCGGGACAGGCCACGGGCCGCCGAGTTACGAGCAGTACTTC
J gene: TRBJ2-3; clone size: .; D gene: TRBD1; V gene: TRBV5-1; CDR3 protein: CASSSTGDTDTQYF; CDR3 DNA: TGCGCCAGCAGCTCGACAGGGGACACAGATACGCAGTATTTT
J gene: TRBJ2-2; clone size: .; D gene: .; V gene: TRBV21-1; CDR3 protein: CATPDPVGGELFF; CDR3 DNA: TGTGCCACCCCGGACCCCGTCGGCGGGGAGCTGTTTTTT
J gene: TRBJ1-5; clone size: .; D gene: .; V gene: TRBV6-6; CDR3 protein: CASSYQGSNQPQHF; CDR3 DNA: TGTGCCAGCAGTTACCAGGGGAGCAATCAGCCCCAGCATTTT
J gene: TRBJ2-7; clone size: .; D gene: .; V gene: TRBV10-2; CDR3 protein: CASSESTRGEQYF; CDR3 DNA: TGCGCCAGCAGTGAGTCTACCAGGGGCGAGCAGTACTTC
J gene: TRBJ2-7; clone size: once; D gene: .; V gene: TRBV19; CDR3 protein: CASSSGSLKGSYEQYF; CDR3 DNA: TGTGCCAGTAGTTCAGGGTCGTTAAAAGGGTCCTACGAGCAGTACTTC